These T cell receptor beta chains were read from a single sample in a study of T cells after somatic rescue of genetic block. The repertoire was sequenced with immunoSEQ multiplex PCR; TCRdb's copy has only in-frame clones and lacks some. The sample consists of tens of thousands of clones, 70% to 90% of them appearing once. The material sequenced was peripheral blood mononuclear cells (PBMCs). These receptors came from a woman aged 18 to 35. CDR3s include the opening cysteine and the closing phenylalanine or tryptophan. A D gene is named only where the DNA matches it firmly. The size entry is marked missing in some rows and otherwise reads once, few, many or a size class.

CDR3 DNA: TGTGCCAGCAGCCCGAGGGCCCTCGACTATGGCTACACCTTC
CDR3 protein: CASSPRALDYGYTF
clone size: .
D gene: .
V gene: TRBV7-9
J gene: TRBJ1-2

CDR3 DNA: TGTGCCAGCACCAACTCGGTCAGGCTTCTCACTGAAGCTTTCTTT
CDR3 protein: CASTNSVRLLTEAFF
clone size: .
D gene: .
V gene: TRBV6-5
J gene: TRBJ1-1

CDR3 DNA: TGTGCCAGCAGCTTGAATGCGGGAGGTGAAAATGAGCAGTTCTTC
CDR3 protein: CASSLNAGGENEQFF
clone size: .
D gene: TRBD2
V gene: TRBV5-4
J gene: TRBJ2-1

CDR3 DNA: TGTGCCAGCAGCCCCTGGGGACAGGTCTATGGCTACACCTTC
CDR3 protein: CASSPWGQVYGYTF
clone size: few
D gene: TRBD1
V gene: TRBV7-9
J gene: TRBJ1-2

CDR3 DNA: TGTGCCAGCAGTGAAGCCCTAAACACTGAAGCTTTCTTT
CDR3 protein: CASSEALNTEAFF
clone size: .
D gene: .
V gene: TRBV6-4
J gene: TRBJ1-1

CDR3 DNA: TGCGCCAGCAGCTTGGGGGGATCGGGTTCACCCCTCCACTTT
CDR3 protein: CASSLGGSGSPLHF
clone size: few
D gene: .
V gene: TRBV5-1
J gene: TRBJ1-6

CDR3 DNA: TGCGCCAGCAGCTTAGGGGAAACCACAGATACGCAGTATTTT
CDR3 protein: CASSLGETTDTQYF
clone size: .
D gene: .
V gene: TRBV5-1
J gene: TRBJ2-3

CDR3 DNA: TGTGCCAGCAGCTTCCCGAGCGGTTCACCCCTCCACTTT
CDR3 protein: CASSFPSGSPLHF
clone size: .
D gene: .
V gene: TRBV11-3
J gene: TRBJ1-6

CDR3 DNA: TGTGCCAGCAGCTCAAGGGTCTATGAGCAGTTCTTC
CDR3 protein: CASSSRVYEQFF
clone size: .
D gene: .
V gene: TRBV11-2
J gene: TRBJ2-1

CDR3 DNA: TGTGCCAGCAGCCCGAGCGGGACCCCCTACAATGAGCAGTTCTTC
CDR3 protein: CASSPSGTPYNEQFF
clone size: .
D gene: TRBD2
V gene: TRBV5-6
J gene: TRBJ2-1

CDR3 DNA: TGCGCCAGCAGCTTGGTTAGGGATGGCTACACCTTC
CDR3 protein: CASSLVRDGYTF
clone size: .
D gene: .
V gene: TRBV5-1
J gene: TRBJ1-2

CDR3 DNA: TGCGCCAGCAGCTTGATGGCGGGATCAGAGGCCCAGCATTTT
CDR3 protein: CASSLMAGSEAQHF
clone size: .
D gene: .
V gene: TRBV5-1
J gene: TRBJ1-5

CDR3 DNA: TGCGCCAGCAGCTTAGCAACAGGCACGAATACGCAGTATTTT
CDR3 protein: CASSLATGTNTQYF
clone size: .
D gene: .
V gene: TRBV5-1
J gene: TRBJ2-3

CDR3 DNA: TGTGCCAGTAGTATCGGACAGGGGGGATCATCTGAAAAACTGTTTTTT
CDR3 protein: CASSIGQGGSSEKLFF
clone size: .
D gene: TRBD1
V gene: TRBV19
J gene: TRBJ1-4

CDR3 DNA: TGTGCCAGCAGTTCCCATGGACGGAGTGAAGCTTTCTTT
CDR3 protein: CASSSHGRSEAFF
clone size: .
D gene: .
V gene: TRBV28
J gene: TRBJ1-1

CDR3 DNA: TGTGCCAGTAGTATAATGGGTGCCGGAAACACCATATATTTT
CDR3 protein: CASSIMGAGNTIYF
clone size: .
D gene: .
V gene: TRBV19
J gene: TRBJ1-3

CDR3 DNA: TGTGCCAGCAGCCAGCAGGGACGGGATAACTATGGCTACACCTTC
CDR3 protein: CASSQQGRDNYGYTF
clone size: .
D gene: .
V gene: TRBV4-2
J gene: TRBJ1-2

CDR3 DNA: TGTGCCAGTAAACTGGGACAGGTTACCAATCAGCCCCAGCATTTT
CDR3 protein: CASKLGQVTNQPQHF
clone size: .
D gene: TRBD1
V gene: TRBV19
J gene: TRBJ1-5

CDR3 DNA: TGTGCCAGCAGTATCAACCGGGAAGCGAACACCGGGGAGCTGTTTTTT
CDR3 protein: CASSINREANTGELFF
clone size: once
D gene: .
V gene: TRBV27
J gene: TRBJ2-2

CDR3 DNA: TGTGCCAGCACCGCCCAGGGGGCGAGAGGCTACACCTTC
CDR3 protein: CASTAQGARGYTF
clone size: .
D gene: TRBD1
V gene: TRBV6-5
J gene: TRBJ1-2

CDR3 DNA: TGTGCCTGGAGTGTACCAGAGTCCGAAGAGACCCAGTACTTC
CDR3 protein: CAWSVPESEETQYF
clone size: .
D gene: .
V gene: TRBV30
J gene: TRBJ2-5

CDR3 DNA: TGTGCCAGCAGCCTGGACAGGGACTATGGCTACACCTTC
CDR3 protein: CASSLDRDYGYTF
clone size: .
D gene: TRBD1
V gene: TRBV28
J gene: TRBJ1-2

CDR3 DNA: TGTGCCAGCAGCCAAGATTGGGCAACTAATAATTCACCCCTCCACTTT
CDR3 protein: CASSQDWATNNSPLHF
clone size: .
D gene: .
V gene: TRBV4-2
J gene: TRBJ1-6

CDR3 DNA: TGCGCCAGCAGCCAAGATTATAGCGGCCTACAAGAGACCCAGTACTTC
CDR3 protein: CASSQDYSGLQETQYF
clone size: .
D gene: .
V gene: TRBV4-1
J gene: TRBJ2-5

CDR3 DNA: TGTGCCAGCAGTAGCGGGACAGGGGGAGAAAAACTGTTTTTT
CDR3 protein: CASSSGTGGEKLFF
clone size: .
D gene: TRBD1
V gene: TRBV2
J gene: TRBJ1-4

CDR3 DNA: TGCAGCGTGGCCAACAGGGTGGGGAGACCTGAAGCTTTCTTT
CDR3 protein: CSVANRVGRPEAFF
clone size: .
D gene: .
V gene: TRBV29-1
J gene: TRBJ1-1

CDR3 DNA: TGTGCCAGCAGTTCGAGGGGGGCGGCAAACTACGAGCAGTACTTC
CDR3 protein: CASSSRGAANYEQYF
clone size: .
D gene: .
V gene: TRBV28
J gene: TRBJ2-7

CDR3 DNA: TGTGCCAGCAGCTTATTTTCGGTTGCCGGGGAGCTGTTTTTT
CDR3 protein: CASSLFSVAGELFF
clone size: .
D gene: .
V gene: TRBV7-6
J gene: TRBJ2-2

CDR3 DNA: TGTGCCAGTAGTACAACTCAGTATTTTTATGGCTACACCTTC
CDR3 protein: CASSTTQYFYGYTF
clone size: .
D gene: .
V gene: TRBV19
J gene: TRBJ1-2

CDR3 DNA: TGTGCCAGCAGCTTAGCCCGGTGGGGAACTGAAGCTTTCTTT
CDR3 protein: CASSLARWGTEAFF
clone size: .
D gene: .
V gene: TRBV7-8
J gene: TRBJ1-1

CDR3 DNA: TGTGCCAGCAGCCCAATAAAGGACGAGCAGTACTTC
CDR3 protein: CASSPIKDEQYF
clone size: .
D gene: .
V gene: TRBV11-3
J gene: TRBJ2-7

CDR3 DNA: TGTGCCAGCAGCTTAAGCTCCGAGCAGTACTTC
CDR3 protein: CASSLSSEQYF
clone size: .
D gene: .
V gene: TRBV7-2
J gene: TRBJ2-7

CDR3 DNA: TGCGCCAGCAGTGAGTCCCGCCGGGGGGAGATTTACGGCAATGAGCAGTTCTTC
CDR3 protein: CASSESRRGEIYGNEQFF
clone size: .
D gene: TRBD2
V gene: TRBV10-1
J gene: TRBJ2-1

CDR3 DNA: TGTGCCAGCAGCTCACAGGGGAGGAATAATGAAAAACTGTTTTTT
CDR3 protein: CASSSQGRNNEKLFF
clone size: .
D gene: TRBD1
V gene: TRBV5-4
J gene: TRBJ1-4

CDR3 DNA: TGTGCCAGCGGGGACAGGAGGGAACACGAGCAGTACTTC
CDR3 protein: CASGDRREHEQYF
clone size: few
D gene: TRBD1
V gene: TRBV6-1
J gene: TRBJ2-7

CDR3 DNA: TGTGCTAGTCGGTCCGGAGCGAACACCGGGGAGCTGTTTTTT
CDR3 protein: CASRSGANTGELFF
clone size: .
D gene: .
V gene: TRBV12-5
J gene: TRBJ2-2

CDR3 DNA: TGTGCCAGCAGTTCCGGACAGGGGAGTAACTATGGCTACACCTTC
CDR3 protein: CASSSGQGSNYGYTF
clone size: .
D gene: TRBD1
V gene: TRBV27
J gene: TRBJ1-2

CDR3 DNA: TGCGCCAGCAGCCAAGTTACCTGGGACAGGATGCTAGCGGGGAAGAATGAGCAGTTCTTC
CDR3 protein: CASSQVTWDRMLAGKNEQFF
clone size: .
D gene: .
V gene: TRBV4-3
J gene: TRBJ2-1

CDR3 DNA: TGTGCCAGCAGTAGGAGTACCGGGGAGCTGTTTTTT
CDR3 protein: CASSRSTGELFF
clone size: .
D gene: .
V gene: TRBV6-1
J gene: TRBJ2-2

CDR3 DNA: TGTGCCAGAAGCTTGGTCGGTAGGCACTACAATGAGCAGTTCTTC
CDR3 protein: CARSLVGRHYNEQFF
clone size: .
D gene: .
V gene: TRBV5-3
J gene: TRBJ2-1

CDR3 DNA: TGTGCCAGCTCACCACGACTAGCGGGAGAAGATGAGCAGTTCTTC
CDR3 protein: CASSPRLAGEDEQFF
clone size: .
D gene: TRBD2
V gene: TRBV18
J gene: TRBJ2-1